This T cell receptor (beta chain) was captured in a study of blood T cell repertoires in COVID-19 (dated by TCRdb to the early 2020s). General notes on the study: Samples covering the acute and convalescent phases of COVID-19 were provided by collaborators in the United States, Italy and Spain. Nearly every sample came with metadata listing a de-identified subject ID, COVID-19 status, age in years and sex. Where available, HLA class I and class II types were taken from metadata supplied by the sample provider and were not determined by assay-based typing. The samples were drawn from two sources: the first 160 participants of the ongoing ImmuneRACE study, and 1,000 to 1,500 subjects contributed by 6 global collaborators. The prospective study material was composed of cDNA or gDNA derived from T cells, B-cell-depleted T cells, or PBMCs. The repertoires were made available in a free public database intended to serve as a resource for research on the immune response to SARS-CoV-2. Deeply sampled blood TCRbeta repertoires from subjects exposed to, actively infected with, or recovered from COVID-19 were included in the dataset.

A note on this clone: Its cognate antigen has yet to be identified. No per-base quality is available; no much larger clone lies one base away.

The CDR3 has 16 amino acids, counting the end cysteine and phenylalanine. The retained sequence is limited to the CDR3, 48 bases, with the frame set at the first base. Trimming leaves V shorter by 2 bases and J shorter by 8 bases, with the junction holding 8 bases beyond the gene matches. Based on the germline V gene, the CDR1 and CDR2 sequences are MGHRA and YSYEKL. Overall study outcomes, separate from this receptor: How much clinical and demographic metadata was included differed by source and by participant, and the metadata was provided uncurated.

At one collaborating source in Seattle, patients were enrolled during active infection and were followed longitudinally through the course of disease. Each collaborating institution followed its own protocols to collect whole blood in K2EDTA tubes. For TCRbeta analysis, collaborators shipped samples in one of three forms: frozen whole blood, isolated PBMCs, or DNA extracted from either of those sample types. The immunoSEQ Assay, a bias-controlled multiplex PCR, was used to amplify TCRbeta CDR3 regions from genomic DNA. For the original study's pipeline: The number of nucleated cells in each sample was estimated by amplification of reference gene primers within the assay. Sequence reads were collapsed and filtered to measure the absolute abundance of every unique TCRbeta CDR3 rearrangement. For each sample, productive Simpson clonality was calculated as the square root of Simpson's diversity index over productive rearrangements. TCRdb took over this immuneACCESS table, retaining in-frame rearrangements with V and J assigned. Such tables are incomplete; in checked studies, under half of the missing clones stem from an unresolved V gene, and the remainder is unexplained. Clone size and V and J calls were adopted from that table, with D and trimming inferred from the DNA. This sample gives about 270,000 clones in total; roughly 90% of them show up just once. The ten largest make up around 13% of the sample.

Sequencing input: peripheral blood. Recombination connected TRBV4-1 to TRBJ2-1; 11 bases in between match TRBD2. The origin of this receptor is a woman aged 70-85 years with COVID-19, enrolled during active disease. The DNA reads TGCGCCAGCAGCCAATTTAGCGGGGGGGCCACCTATGAGCAGTTCTTC. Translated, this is CASSQFSGGATYEQFF.